In its sample, the clone carrying this T cell receptor (beta chain) was seen many times. Its antigen is still unknown. TCRdb re-called the 5' RACE reads through MiXCR, storing one row per CDR3 protein. The sample gives approximately 150,000 distinct CDR3 sequences, approximately 6.2% of which show up once; 2.5% to 3.5% is in the top ten. This sample is drawn from a study of T cells after yellow fever vaccination. Whole-study findings and limits: At 95% to 97% for CD4 and 70% to 90% for CD8, most primary-vaccination clones showed up again after the booster. Contaminating bulk clonotypes could be abundant in FACS-sorted repertoires.

The CDR3 has 14 residues. V was pared by 5 bases and J by 2 bases, with 12 bases between. Germline lookup yields CDR1 SEHNR and CDR2 FQNEAQ (reference sequence). The clonotype was recovered from a man between 18 and 29 years old who received the YFV17D yellow fever vaccine. The V gene is TRBV7-9, the J gene TRBJ1-1; no reliable D call. Sequencing was performed on CD4+ T cells sorted from PBMCs, taken on the day of the first yellow fever vaccination. The CDR3, as DNA: TGTGCCAGCAGCCCGGGCCAAGGAAACACTGAAGCTTTCTTT. Its protein product is CASSPGQGNTEAFF.